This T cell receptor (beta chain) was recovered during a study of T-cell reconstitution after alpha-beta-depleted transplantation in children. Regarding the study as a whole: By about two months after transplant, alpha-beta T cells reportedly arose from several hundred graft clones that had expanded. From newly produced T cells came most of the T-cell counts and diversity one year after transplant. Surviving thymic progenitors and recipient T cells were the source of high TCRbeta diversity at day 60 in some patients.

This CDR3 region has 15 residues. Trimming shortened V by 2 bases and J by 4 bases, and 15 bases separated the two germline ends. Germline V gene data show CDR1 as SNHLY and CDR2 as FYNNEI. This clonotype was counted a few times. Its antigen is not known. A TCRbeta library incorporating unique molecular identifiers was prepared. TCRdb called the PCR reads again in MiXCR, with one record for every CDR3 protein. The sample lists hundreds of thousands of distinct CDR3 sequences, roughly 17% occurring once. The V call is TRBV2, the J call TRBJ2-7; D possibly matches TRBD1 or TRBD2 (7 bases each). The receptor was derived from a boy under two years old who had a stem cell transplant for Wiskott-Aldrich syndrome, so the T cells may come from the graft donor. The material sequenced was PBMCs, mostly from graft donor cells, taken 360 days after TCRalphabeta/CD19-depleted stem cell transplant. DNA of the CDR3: TGTGCCAGCAGTGAAACACAGGGGCGGGGGTACGAGCAGTACTTC. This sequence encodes CASSETQGRGYEQYF. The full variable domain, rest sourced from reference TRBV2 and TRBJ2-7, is EPEVTQTPSHQVTQMGQEVILRCVPISNHLYFYWYRQILGQKVEFLVSFYNNEISEKSEIFDDQFSVERPDGSNFTLKIRSTKLEDSAMYFCASSETQGRGYEQYFGPGTRLTVT.